The 26 T cell receptor beta chains listed next were all sequenced from one sample in a study of blood T cell repertoires in COVID-19. This table comes from immunoSEQ multiplex PCR, and its TCRdb copy is limited to in-frame clones, with some not included. The sample holds about 400,000 clones, roughly 89% seen once. The sample was PBMCs or T cells enriched from blood (not recorded which). The receptors originated from a woman aged 25 to 39 who had recovered from COVID-19.

The chain has TRBV5-1 and TRBJ1-4; TRBD1 matches at 8 bases. The V gene end was trimmed by 0 bases and the J gene end by 12 bases; junction bases not matched to a gene: 10. Germline CDR1 SGHRS, CDR2 YFSETQ. This CDR3 region has 15 residues. The CDR3 DNA reads as TGCGCCAGCAGCTTGGAGTTACAGGGGGGGAGAGAACTGTTTTTT. It yields the protein CASSLELQGGRELFF.

This chain connects TRBV7-6 to TRBJ2-7, with unresolved D. CDR3 length: 14 residues. Germline V gene sequence: CDR1 SGHVS, CDR2 FNYEAQ. Deletions cut 1 base from V and 2 bases from J, with 9 bases between. In nucleotides, the CDR3 is TGTGCCAGCAGCTTAGGTCACAAGACCTACGAGCAGTACTTC. The encoded protein is CASSLGHKTYEQYF.

J is TRBJ2-2 and V is TRBV4-2; 10 nucleotides agree with TRBD2. The CDR3 is made up of 17 amino acids. The V gene's germline CDR1 is LGHNA and CDR2 YNFKEQ. Trimming removed 0 bases from V and 5 bases from J; junction bases left unmatched: 6. The chain's CDR3 is CASSQDSGGQNTGELFF. The DNA of the CDR3 is TGTGCCAGCAGCCAAGATAGCGGGGGGCAGAATACCGGGGAGCTGTTTTTT.

The V and J genes are TRBV15 and TRBJ2-5; 8 bases are shared with TRBD1. CDR1 and CDR2 (germline): LNHNV, YYDKDF (reference sequence). J lost 1 base, V lost 7 bases, and 17 bases had no gene match. This CDR3 comprises 18 residues. The CDR3 nucleotides are TGTGCCACCACCCAGGGTAGGAGGGGACAGGTTACCCAAGAGACCCAGTACTTC. Translated, it gives CATTQGRRGQVTQETQYF. The full variable domain, with the rest looked up from reference TRBV15 and TRBJ2-5, is DAMVIQNPRYQVTQFGKPVTLSCSQTLNHNVMYWYQQKSSQAPKLLFHYYDKDFNNEADTPDNFQSRRPNTSFCFLDIRSPGLGDTAMYLCATTQGRRGQVTQETQYFGPGTRLLVL.

V usage is TRBV27 and J usage is TRBJ1-4, with D possibly matching TRBD1 (5 bases). Germline CDR1 MNHEY, CDR2 SMNVEV (reference sequence). Trimming took off 4 bases at V and 2 bases at J, with 8 bases between the two ends. The CDR3 spans 14 residues. CDR3 sequence: CASSWGRTNEKLFF. The CDR3 bases are TGTGCCAGCAGTTGGGGGAGGACTAATGAAAAACTGTTTTTT.

The chain recombines TRBV6-2 or TRBV6-3 with TRBJ2-4; 8 bases align to TRBD1. The ends lost 6 bases at V and 1 base at J; junction bases unmatched: 14. Germline loops: CDR1 MNHEY, CDR2 SVGEGT. The CDR3 runs 18 residues. The CDR3 sequence: CASSWGQDLSRAKNIQYF. The CDR3 bases are TGTGCCAGCAGCTGGGGACAGGATTTATCGAGGGCCAAAAACATTCAGTACTTC.

The chain is built from TRBV4-3 and TRBJ2-1; maybe TRBD2 (5 bases). The germline V and J ends were trimmed by 3 bases and 6 bases, with 18 bases remaining between them. CDR1 LGHNA and CDR2 YSLEER come from the germline V gene. The CDR3 totals 16 residues. Here the CDR3 DNA reads TGCGCCAGCAGCCAGCTACATGCATTTGAGGGCAATGAGCAGTTCTTC. Its translation: CASSQLHAFEGNEQFF.

The CDR3: CASSLSGQIGYEQYF. The CDR3 DNA sequence: TGTGCCAGCAGCTTATCCGGACAGATAGGGTACGAGCAGTACTTC. The genes are TRBV7-2 and TRBJ2-7, with TRBD1 as a possible D gene (6 bases). This CDR3 contains 15 residues. With 2 bases removed from V and 4 bases from J, the gap between germline ends came to 15 bases. Per germline, CDR1 SGHTA and CDR2 FQGNSA.

J is TRBJ2-6 and V is TRBV12-5; 9 nucleotides agree with TRBD1. The ends lost 7 bases at V and 2 bases at J; junction bases unmatched: 3. The CDR3 has 15 residues. Germline V gene lookup returns CDR1 LGHNT and CDR2 FRNRAP. CDR3 protein: CASAWDRAGANVLTF. CDR3 DNA: TGTGCTAGTGCCTGGGACAGGGCTGGGGCCAACGTCCTGACTTTC.

Regarding this clone: Other nucleotide sequences in the sample specify the same CDR3. The chain links TRBV5-1 to TRBJ2-7; 11 bases are a match to TRBD1. The CDR3 spans 14 residues. The V segment lost 3 bases and the J segment 5 bases; nucleotides outside the gene matches: 4. Germline loops: CDR1 SGHRS, CDR2 YFSETQ. DNA of the CDR3: TGCGCCAGCAGCTCAGGGACAGGGGGTGACGAGCAGTACTTC. Protein sequence: CASSSGTGGDEQYF.

V and J are TRBV4-2 and TRBJ1-5, with a tentative D call TRBD1 (5 bases). Trimming pared 0 bases from V and 9 bases from J, leaving 18 bases between. This CDR3 comprises 16 residues. CDR1 is LGHNA, CDR2 YNFKEQ, per germline. Here the CDR3 reads CASSQENQGQTWPQHF. CDR3 coding DNA: TGTGCCAGCAGCCAAGAAAATCAGGGCCAGACTTGGCCCCAGCATTTT.

The chain combines TRBV21-1 with TRBJ2-7; the tabulated D call, TRBD2, remains unverified against the DNA. TRBV21-1 corresponds to a pseudogene. This CDR3 has 16 amino acids. The CDR3 DNA follows: TGTGCCAGCAGCAAAGACGGGATCCGAATAGTCTACGAGCAGTACTTC. It translates to CASSKDGIRIVYEQYF.

The rearrangement links TRBV19 to TRBJ1-1, with D tentatively TRBD1 (5 bases). Trimming took off 6 bases at V and 7 bases at J, with 15 bases between the two ends. This CDR3 has 13 residues. CDR1 LNHDA and CDR2 SQIVND come from the germline V gene (reference sequence). This chain's CDR3 is CASRKTQGFEAFF. The CDR3 coding sequence is TGTGCCAGTAGAAAGACCCAGGGCTTTGAAGCTTTCTTT.

V usage is TRBV9 and J usage is TRBJ2-7; D is perhaps TRBD2 (7 bases). CDR3 length equals 15 residues. Germline values: CDR1 SGDLS, CDR2 YYNGEE. The germline V and J ends were trimmed by 3 bases and 5 bases, with 18 bases remaining between them. CDR3 loop: CASSAPLGGANEQYF. In DNA form, the CDR3 reads TGTGCCAGCAGCGCGCCGCTGGGGGGGGCGAACGAGCAGTACTTC.

The chain has TRBV12-3 or TRBV12-4 and TRBJ1-4; D is perhaps TRBD1 (5 bases). The CDR3 is 13 amino acids. Between the trimmed V and J ends, which lost 2 bases and 5 bases, there was a span of 6 bases. CDR3 sequence: CASSLQGNEKLFF. In DNA form, the CDR3 reads TGTGCCAGCAGTTTACAGGGAAATGAAAAACTGTTTTTT.

The rearrangement uses TRBV27 and TRBJ2-1; TRBD2 matches 7 bases. Germline V gives CDR1 MNHEY, CDR2 SMNVEV (reference sequence). The CDR3 is 14 amino acids. The V segment lost 4 bases and the J segment 7 bases; nucleotides outside the gene matches: 7. The CDR3 protein is CASSSEGGANEQFF. The CDR3 DNA reads TGTGCCAGCAGTTCTGAGGGAGGGGCAAATGAGCAGTTCTTC.

V usage is TRBV25-1 and J usage is TRBJ1-1; D is ambiguous. CDR3 length equals 11 residues. Germline loops: CDR1 MGHDK, CDR2 SYGVNS. Trimming removed 6 bases from V and 6 bases from J, with 8 bases in between. The CDR3 bases are TGTGCCAGCAGCCTGGGCCCTGAAGCTTTCTTT. This encodes CASSLGPEAFF.

This rearrangement joins TRBV24-1 to TRBJ2-7; TRBD2 matches 10 bases. Trimming at V came to 5 bases and at J to 1 base, leaving 7 bases not matched to a gene. The CDR3 loop spans 16 amino acids. Germline loops: CDR1 KGHDR, CDR2 SFDVKD. CDR3 sequence reads: CATSAKLAGVSYEQYF. For the CDR3, the DNA is TGTGCCACCAGTGCTAAGCTAGCGGGGGTGTCCTACGAGCAGTACTTC.

V is TRBV5-1 and J is TRBJ1-2; D not resolved. V was shortened by 0 bases and J by 5 bases, with 11 bases between the two germline ends. Looked up from germline, CDR1 is SGHRS and CDR2 is YFSETQ. This CDR3 comprises 14 residues. The CDR3: CASSLVEGRYGYTF. The CDR3 bases are TGCGCCAGCAGCTTGGTGGAGGGCAGATATGGCTACACCTTC.

This clone was recorded only once. This chain connects TRBV7-9 to TRBJ1-1; TRBD1 matches at 12 bases. Germline CDR1 reads SEHNR; CDR2 reads FQNEAQ (reference sequence). After removal of 6 bases from V and 5 bases from J, the junction contained 7 bases not matched to a gene. There are 15 residues in the CDR3. The CDR3 protein is CASRGTGGARTEAFF. The CDR3 bases are TGTGCCAGCAGAGGGACAGGGGGCGCGCGGACTGAAGCTTTCTTT.

The gene calls are TRBV4-1 and TRBJ2-5, with a possible D match to TRBD2 (6 bases). The V gene lost 6 bases and the J gene lost 5 bases, with 16 bases spanning the gap. CDR1 is MGHRA, CDR2 YSYEKL, per germline. The CDR3 is 14 residues long. The CDR3 DNA sequence: TGCGCCAGCAGTCTCGGTGGCGGGATGGAGACCCAGTACTTC. This encodes CASSLGGGMETQYF.

This clone was picked up one time. The V and J genes are TRBV25-1 and TRBJ2-3; D possibly corresponds to TRBD2 (6 bases). The V gene lost 8 bases and the J gene lost 1 base, with 7 bases spanning the gap. The CDR3 loop spans 12 amino acids. The germline V gene encodes CDR1 MGHDK and CDR2 SYGVNS. In DNA form, the CDR3 reads TGTGCCAGCGGAGGGGGCACAGATACGCAGTATTTT. Encoded protein: CASGGGTDTQYF.

This clone was detected only once. This rearrangement joins TRBV7-9 to TRBJ1-2, with 9 bases fitting TRBD1. The CDR3 is made up of 15 amino acids. Losses at the gene ends were 4 bases for V and 6 bases for J; bases not matched to a gene: 9. The V gene's germline CDR1 is SEHNR and CDR2 FQNEAQ (reference sequence). CDR3 amino acids: CASSWGTGPGDGYTF. In DNA, the CDR3 is TGTGCCAGCAGCTGGGGGACAGGGCCCGGGGATGGCTACACCTTC.

This clone was seen a single time. The J gene is TRBJ2-7, the V gene TRBV21-1; the table's TRBD2 call for D was not verified on the DNA. TRBV21-1 is flagged as a pseudogene. This CDR3 contains 15 residues. CDR3 bases: TGTGCCAGCAGCAATATCGGCGGGAGGGCTGGAGAGCAGTACTTC. It encodes CASSNIGGRAGEQYF.

The chain employs TRBV5-1 and TRBJ1-2; D is perhaps TRBD1 (5 bases). Germline CDR1 and CDR2: SGHRS and YFSETQ. Trimming pared 3 bases from V and 4 bases from J, leaving 10 bases between. The CDR3 spans 13 residues. The CDR3 DNA sequence: TGCGCCAGCAGCTCCAGGGTTGGCTATGGCTACACCTTC. Translated: CASSSRVGYGYTF.

This clone was detected only once. Different DNA sequences within this sample yield the same CDR3. The chain links TRBV5-1 to TRBJ1-5; 7 nucleotides line up with TRBD1. Trimming at V came to 4 bases and at J to 2 bases, leaving 3 bases not matched to a gene. The CDR3 sequence is 14 residues long. CDR1 and CDR2 from the germline V gene are SGHRS and YFSETQ. CDR3 DNA sequence: TGCGCCAGCAGCCTAGGGACAGGCAATCAGCCCCAGCATTTT. It translates to CASSLGTGNQPQHF.